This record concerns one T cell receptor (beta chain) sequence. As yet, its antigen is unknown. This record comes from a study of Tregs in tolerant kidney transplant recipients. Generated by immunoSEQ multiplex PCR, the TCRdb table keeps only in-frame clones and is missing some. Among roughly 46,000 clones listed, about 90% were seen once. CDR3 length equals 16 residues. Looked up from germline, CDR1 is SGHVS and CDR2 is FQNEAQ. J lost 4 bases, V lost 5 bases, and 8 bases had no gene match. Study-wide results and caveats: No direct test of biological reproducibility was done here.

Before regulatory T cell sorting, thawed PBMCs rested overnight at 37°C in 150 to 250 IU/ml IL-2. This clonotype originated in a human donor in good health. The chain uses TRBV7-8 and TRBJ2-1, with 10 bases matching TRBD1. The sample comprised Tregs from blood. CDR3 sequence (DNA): TGTGCCAGCAGCCGGCAGACAGGGGGCGATTACAATGAGCAGTTCTTC. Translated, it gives CASSRQTGGDYNEQFF.